The 26 T cell receptor beta chains reported below all come from one sample, sequenced in a study of long-term antiretroviral therapy in people with HIV (dated by TCRdb to 2022 to 2024). Sequencing of the TRB variable region was done with the immunoSEQ hsTCRB v3.0 assay at survey level resolution. TCRdb obtained this table from immuneACCESS and retained in-frame rearrangements with V and J assigned. These tables miss some clones; where compared with another copy, unresolved V genes account for less than half of the shortfall, and the remainder is unexplained. In all, the sample holds tens of thousands of clones, and 82% of those were seen once. 10% to 15% of the sample lies in the top ten. The sequencing used unsorted PBMCs, collected 0.3 years after starting antiretroviral therapy. The receptors stem from a man younger than 35 with HIV.

This clone was seen a few times. This chain links TRBV7-2 with TRBJ1-5; D ambiguous. CDR1 and CDR2 (germline): SGHTA, FQGNSA. The V gene lost 4 bases and the J gene lost 6 bases, with 19 bases spanning the gap. The CDR3 has 16 residues. CDR3 DNA: TGTGCCAGCAGCTCCCGGGGATCGGGCAAGTTTCAGCCCCAGCATTTT. Protein product: CASSSRGSGKFQPQHF. Filled out from reference TRBV7-2 and TRBJ1-5, the complete variable domain reads GAGVSQSPSNKVTEKGKDVELRCDPISGHTALYWYRQSLGQGLEFLIYFQGNSAPDKSGLPSDRFSAERTGGSVSTLTIQRTQQEDSAVYLCASSSRGSGKFQPQHFGDGTRLSIL.

The chain uses TRBV10-1 and TRBJ2-3; weak D call: TRBD2 (5 bases). Trimming took 4 bases from V and 4 from J, leaving 9 bases between them. The CDR3 covers 13 residues. CDR1 and CDR2 from the germline V gene are WNHNN and SYGVQD (reference sequence). CDR3 region: CASSVGSADTQYF. The CDR3 DNA sequence: TGCGCCAGCAGTGTAGGGAGCGCAGATACGCAGTATTTT.

Only a few counts were recorded for this clone. The gene calls are TRBV7-9 and TRBJ1-2, with D hard to call. The germline gives CDR1 SEHNR, CDR2 FQNEAQ (reference sequence). The CDR3 totals 14 residues. Trimming cost V 2 bases and J 8 bases, with 15 bases left between them. The CDR3 bases are TGTGCCAGCAGCTTAATGGGGTCCCTTATGGGCTACACCTTC. Protein: CASSLMGSLMGYTF. The full variable domain, completed using reference TRBV7-9 and TRBJ1-2, is DTGVSQNPRHKITKRGQNVTFRCDPISEHNRLYWYRQTLGQGPEFLTYFQNEAQLEKSRLLSDRFSAERPKGSFSTLEIQRTEQGDSAMYLCASSLMGSLMGYTFGSGTRLTVV.

V gene TRBV10-3 combines with J gene TRBJ1-1; possibly TRBD1 for D (5 bases). Germline CDR1 reads ENHRY; CDR2 reads SYGVKD. V dropped 7 bases and J dropped 0 bases, with 15 bases sitting between them. This CDR3 has 15 residues. The CDR3 loop reads CAIKEPRVLNTEAFF. As DNA, the CDR3 is TGTGCCATCAAGGAACCCAGGGTACTGAACACTGAAGCTTTCTTT.

The table lists this clone with a count of one. The chain is built from TRBV6-4 and TRBJ2-6; 11 bases agree with TRBD1. The germline V gene encodes CDR1 MRHNA and CDR2 SNTAGT. With V trimmed by 3 bases and J by 0 bases, 1 base remained unmatched. The CDR3 has 17 residues. The CDR3 DNA follows: TGTGCCAGCAGTGAAGGGACAGGGGGCTCTGGGGCCAACGTCCTGACTTTC. Translating it yields CASSEGTGGSGANVLTF.

The J gene is TRBJ2-1, the V gene TRBV30, with a weak D call TRBD2 (6 bases). This CDR3 spans 12 amino acids. Germline V gene lookup returns CDR1 GTSNPN and CDR2 SVGIG (reference sequence). V was trimmed by 2 bases and J by 8 bases, leaving 10 bases between them. DNA of the CDR3: TGTGCCTGGAGTCTAGCGAGGGATGAGCAGTTCTTC. Protein: CAWSLARDEQFF.

The chain has TRBV27 and TRBJ2-7; the D gene is possibly TRBD2 (6 bases). CDR1 is MNHEY, CDR2 SMNVEV, per germline (reference sequence). V was trimmed by 3 bases and J by 0 bases, leaving 9 bases between them. The CDR3 has 14 residues. The CDR3 nucleotides are TGTGCCAGCAGTTTCGCGGGGCCCTCCTACGAGCAGTACTTC. As protein: CASSFAGPSYEQYF.

This chain connects TRBV10-1 to TRBJ2-2, with a possible D match to TRBD2 (6 bases). V lost 7 bases to trimming and J lost 5 bases, with 11 bases between them. Germline lookup yields CDR1 WNHNN and CDR2 SYGVQD (reference sequence). The CDR3 covers 13 residues. Here the CDR3 reads CASTSTRTGELFF. As DNA, the CDR3 is TGCGCCAGCACCTCGACTAGGACCGGGGAGCTGTTTTTT.

The chain employs TRBV28 and TRBJ1-2; 9 positions match TRBD1. CDR1 and CDR2 from the germline V gene are MDHEN and SYDVKM. After removal of 8 bases from V and 2 bases from J, the junction contained 9 bases not matched to a gene. This CDR3 is built from 15 residues. CDR3 in DNA: TGTGCCAGCTGGGGACAGGGTGGCGGGAACTATGGCTACACCTTC. This gives the protein CASWGQGGGNYGYTF.

The table lists this clone with a count of one. This chain links TRBV19 with TRBJ2-1; no clear D gene. Deletions cut 1 base from V and 15 bases from J, with 10 bases between. The CDR3 length is 11 residues. Germline values: CDR1 LNHDA, CDR2 SQIVND (reference sequence). CDR3 loop: CASSIARSMFF. CDR3 nucleotides: TGTGCCAGTAGTATAGCTAGAAGTATGTTCTTC.

This chain uses TRBV7-2 with TRBJ2-7; 9 bases are shared with TRBD1. J lost 2 bases, V lost 5 bases, and 7 bases had no gene match. The CDR3 length is 15 residues. The V gene's germline CDR1 is SGHTA and CDR2 FQGNSA. CDR3 sequence reads: CASSPRGTGPYEQYF. The CDR3 DNA is TGTGCCAGCAGCCCACGGGGGACAGGGCCCTACGAGCAGTACTTC.

This clone was detected only a few times. The rearrangement links TRBV15 to TRBJ2-7, with D possibly being TRBD2 (6 bases). The germline CDR1 and CDR2 sequences are LNHNV and YYDKDF (reference sequence). V was trimmed by 8 bases and J by 0 bases, leaving 14 bases between them. There are 14 residues in the CDR3. In DNA form, the CDR3 reads TGTGCCACCGGTGAGGGACTTCTCTCCTACGAGCAGTACTTC. Protein sequence: CATGEGLLSYEQYF.

The chain employs TRBV14 and TRBJ2-3; D is tentatively TRBD1 or TRBD2 (5 bases each). The V gene lost 3 bases and the J gene lost 1 base, with 17 bases spanning the gap. Germline values: CDR1 SGHDN, CDR2 FVKESK. The CDR3 sequence is 17 residues long. Here the CDR3 DNA reads TGTGCCAGCAGCCACATGAGGGGCCAGATAGGCACAGATACGCAGTATTTT. Translating it yields CASSHMRGQIGTDTQYF.

This chain links TRBV27 with TRBJ2-2; 9 bases fit TRBD2. The junction had 11 bases not matched to a gene; V was cut back by 5 bases and J by 7 bases. The CDR3 is made up of 16 amino acids. CDR1 MNHEY and CDR2 SMNVEV come from the germline V gene (reference sequence). In DNA, the CDR3 is TGTGCCAGCAGTGCACTAGCGGGTGTTAGGTTCGGGGAGCTGTTTTTT. Translation gives CASSALAGVRFGELFF.

The chain uses TRBV5-5 and TRBJ1-2, with D perhaps TRBD1 (6 bases). CDR3 length: 17 amino acids. Per germline, CDR1 SGHKS and CDR2 YYEKEE (reference sequence). V was clipped by 1 base and J by 8 bases, with 24 bases between them. CDR3 nucleotides: TGTGCCAGCAGCTTGAGGCTTATTGCAGGGGAGTTTGGAGGCTACACCTTC. Protein product: CASSLRLIAGEFGGYTF. The entire variable domain, with the rest obtained from reference TRBV5-5 and TRBJ1-2, is as follows: DAGVTQSPTHLIKTRGQQVTLRCSPISGHKSVSWYQQVLGQGPQFIFQYYEKEERGRGNFPDRFSARQFPNYSSELNVNALLLGDSALYLCASSLRLIAGEFGGYTFGSGTRLTVV.

This rearrangement joins TRBV2 to TRBJ2-1; no firm D call. The CDR3 totals 13 residues. Germline loops: CDR1 SNHLY, CDR2 FYNNEI. Trimming pared 2 bases from V and 1 base from J, leaving 3 bases between. CDR3: CASSEWSYNEQFF. The CDR3 DNA reads TGTGCCAGCAGTGAATGGTCCTACAATGAGCAGTTCTTC.

The chain uses TRBV27 and TRBJ2-5; 10 positions match TRBD1. The V and J ends lost 10 bases and 5 bases, in that order; junction bases with no gene match: 10. Germline V gene data show CDR1 as MNHEY and CDR2 as SMNVEV (reference sequence). The CDR3 has 14 residues. CDR3 nucleotides: TGTGCCACAACCAGGACAGGGGGTTCGGAGACCCAGTACTTC. Amino acids: CATTRTGGSETQYF.

This chain joins TRBV4-2 and TRBJ2-7; 9 nucleotides agree with TRBD2. V lost 1 base, J lost 5 bases, and 3 bases stayed unmatched. Germline V gene data show CDR1 as LGHNA and CDR2 as YNFKEQ. The CDR3 has 14 amino acids. The CDR3 nucleotides read TGTGCCAGCAGCCAAGGTCTAGCGGGGAACGAGCAGTACTTC. Translating it yields CASSQGLAGNEQYF.

This clone was picked up one time. V is TRBV5-1 and J is TRBJ2-7; D may be TRBD1 (5 bases). Per the germline V gene, CDR1 is SGHRS and CDR2 is YFSETQ. The CDR3 runs 15 residues. The V gene lost 4 bases and the J gene lost 2 bases, with 16 bases spanning the gap. The CDR3 here is CASSPTMDKAYEQYF. Written as DNA, the CDR3 is TGCGCCAGCAGCCCGACAATGGACAAAGCCTACGAGCAGTACTTC.

The chain employs TRBV10-3 and TRBJ1-2; 8 bases fit TRBD1. The germline V gene encodes CDR1 ENHRY and CDR2 SYGVKD. The CDR3 loop spans 15 amino acids. Trimming removed 7 bases from V and 3 bases from J; junction bases left unmatched: 10. The CDR3 region has the DNA TGTGCCATCACCTTCAATCAGGGGGCTGACTATGGCTACACCTTC. As protein: CAITFNQGADYGYTF.

The genes are TRBV6-1 and TRBJ1-1; TRBD1 matches at 7 bases. Germline values: CDR1 MNHNS, CDR2 SASEGT. The J segment lost 7 bases and the V segment lost 6 bases, leaving 8 bases of the junction unmatched. This CDR3 has 13 residues. The CDR3 bases are TGTGCCAGCAGCCATCAGGGACAGATTGAAGCTTTCTTT. Translating it yields CASSHQGQIEAFF.

The chain carries TRBV28 and TRBJ2-1; 8 positions agree with TRBD2. Germline V gene sequence: CDR1 MDHEN, CDR2 SYDVKM. The CDR3 totals 15 residues. The ends lost 5 bases at V and 8 bases at J; junction bases unmatched: 11. CDR3 loop: CASSTSASGFYEQFF. The CDR3 DNA reads TGTGCCAGCAGTACCTCAGCTAGCGGGTTCTATGAGCAGTTCTTC. Based on the CDR3 plus reference TRBV28 and TRBJ2-1, the full variable domain is DVKVTQSSRYLVKRTGEKVFLECVQDMDHENMFWYRQDPGLGLRLIYFSYDVKMKEKGDIPEGYSVSREKKERFSLILESASTNQTSMYLCASSTSASGFYEQFFGPGTRLTVL.

The chain couples TRBV7-3 to TRBJ2-2; the match to TRBD2 covers 8 bases. V lost 0 bases and J lost 4; bases outside the gene matches: 7. The CDR3 loop spans 17 amino acids. Germline CDR1 reads SGHTA; CDR2 reads FQGTGA. The DNA of the CDR3 is TGTGCCAGCAGCTTAACGAGCCAGCGGGAGAGCACCGGGGAGCTGTTTTTT. It specifies CASSLTSQRESTGELFF.

The chain couples TRBV10-3 to TRBJ2-5, with D possibly TRBD2 on 5 matching bases. Germline V lookup: CDR1 ENHRY, CDR2 SYGVKD. Trimming stripped 4 bases from V and 3 bases from J, with 6 bases between. This CDR3 is 12 amino acids long. The CDR3 loop reads CAISAREETQYF. CDR3 nucleotides: TGTGCCATCAGTGCGCGGGAAGAGACCCAGTACTTC.

The chain has TRBV30 and TRBJ2-7; 7 nucleotides align to TRBD2. The V gene end was trimmed by 8 bases and the J gene end by 3 bases; junction bases not matched to a gene: 10. CDR1 and CDR2 (germline): GTSNPN, SVGIG (reference sequence). The CDR3 consists of 13 residues. The CDR3 protein is CATNPRGVYEQYF. The CDR3 DNA reads TGTGCCACTAACCCCCGGGGGGTCTACGAGCAGTACTTC.

The CDR3 region is CAWRGQVSEQFF. In DNA, the CDR3 is TGTGCCTGGAGGGGACAGGTTAGTGAGCAGTTCTTC. V usage is TRBV30 and J usage is TRBJ2-1; 8 nucleotides agree with TRBD1. Germline CDR1 GTSNPN, CDR2 SVGIG (reference sequence). V lost 3 bases to trimming and J lost 9 bases; unmatched junction nucleotides: 4. The CDR3 loop spans 12 amino acids.